The 2 T cell receptor beta chains below all came from one sample that was sequenced in a study of Graves' ophthalmopathy and Graves' hyperthyroidism. The authors amplified TCR beta CDR3 regions from RNA transcripts. First-round RT-PCR employed HTBI primers, with a second-round multiplex PCR after it. One entry per CDR3 protein results from TCRdb running MiXCR on the multiplex PCR reads. The table records 900,000 to 1,200,000 distinct CDR3 sequences, about two fifths of them present only once. Material for sequencing was peripheral blood or thyroid tissue (not recorded which). The receptor source for this set is an adult man with Graves' hyperthyroidism.

This clonotype showed up just a few times. The chain links TRBV19 to TRBJ1-2, with TRBD1 matching 7 bases. After removal of 6 bases from V and 1 base from J, the junction contained 5 bases not matched to a gene. Germline V gene sequence: CDR1 LNHDA, CDR2 SQIVND (reference sequence). CDR3 size: 14 residues. Written as DNA, the CDR3 is TGTGCCAGTAGCAGACAGGGAAATAACTATGGCTACACCTTC. It codes for CASSRQGNNYGYTF.

Ten or more counts support this clonotype. The chain is built from TRBV2 and TRBJ2-2, with D unresolved. Germline-derived CDR1 and CDR2 are SNHLY and FYNNEI. The CDR3 has 15 residues. Trimming pared 4 bases from V and 2 bases from J, leaving 11 bases between. CDR3 in DNA: TGTGCCAGCAGTGCCCGGGCCACCAACACCGGGGAGCTGTTTTTT. Translation: CASSARATNTGELFF.